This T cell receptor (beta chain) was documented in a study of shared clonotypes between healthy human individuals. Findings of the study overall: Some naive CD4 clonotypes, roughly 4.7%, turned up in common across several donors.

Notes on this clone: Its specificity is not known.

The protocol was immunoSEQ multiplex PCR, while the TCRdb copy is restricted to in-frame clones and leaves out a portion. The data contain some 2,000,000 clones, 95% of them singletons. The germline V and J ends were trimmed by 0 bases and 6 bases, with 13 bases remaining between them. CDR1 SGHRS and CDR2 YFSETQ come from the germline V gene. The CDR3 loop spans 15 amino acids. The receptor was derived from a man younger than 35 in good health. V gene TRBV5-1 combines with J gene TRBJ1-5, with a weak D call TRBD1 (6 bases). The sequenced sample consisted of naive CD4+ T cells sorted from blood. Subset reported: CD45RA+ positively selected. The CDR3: CASSLGTGRPQPQHF. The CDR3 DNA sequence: TGCGCCAGCAGCTTGGGAACAGGGAGGCCTCAGCCCCAGCATTTT.